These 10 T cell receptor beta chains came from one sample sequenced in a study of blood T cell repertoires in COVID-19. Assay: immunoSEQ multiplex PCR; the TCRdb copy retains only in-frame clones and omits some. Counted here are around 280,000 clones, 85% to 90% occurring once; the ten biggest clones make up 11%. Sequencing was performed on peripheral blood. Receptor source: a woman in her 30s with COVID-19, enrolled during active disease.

The chain's CDR3 is CASSRTSGGAGEQFF. The DNA for the CDR3 is TGTGCCAGCTCACGCACTAGCGGGGGGGCCGGTGAGCAGTTCTTC. V usage is TRBV18 and J usage is TRBJ2-1, with 13 positions matching TRBD2. This CDR3 spans 15 amino acids. Germline loops: CDR1 KGHSH, CDR2 LQKENI. The V and J ends lost 4 bases and 9 bases, in that order; junction bases with no gene match: 6.

CDR3 sequence reads: CASSGRSSGETQYF. In DNA, the CDR3 is TGTGCCAGCAGCGGCAGATCTTCCGGGGAGACCCAGTACTTC. This chain joins TRBV6-5 and TRBJ2-5; D gene ambiguous. V was cut by 6 bases and J by 5 bases, with 16 bases left in between. The germline V gene encodes CDR1 MNHEY and CDR2 SVGAGI. The CDR3 totals 14 residues.

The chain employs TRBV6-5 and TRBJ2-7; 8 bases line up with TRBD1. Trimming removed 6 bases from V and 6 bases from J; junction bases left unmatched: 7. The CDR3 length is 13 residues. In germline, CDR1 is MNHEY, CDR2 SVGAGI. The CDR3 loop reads CASRLWTGPEQYF. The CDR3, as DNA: TGTGCCAGCAGGTTGTGGACAGGGCCCGAGCAGTACTTC.

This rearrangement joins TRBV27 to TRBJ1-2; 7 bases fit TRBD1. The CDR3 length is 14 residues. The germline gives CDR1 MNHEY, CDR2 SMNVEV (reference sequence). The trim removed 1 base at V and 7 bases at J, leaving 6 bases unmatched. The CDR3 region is CASSLLGRGTGYTF. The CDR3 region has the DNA TGTGCCAGCAGTTTATTGGGCAGGGGGACTGGCTACACCTTC.

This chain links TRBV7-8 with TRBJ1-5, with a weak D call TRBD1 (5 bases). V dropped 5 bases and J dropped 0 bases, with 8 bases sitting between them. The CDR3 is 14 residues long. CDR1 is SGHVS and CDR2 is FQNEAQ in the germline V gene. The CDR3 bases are TGTGCCAGCAGCCCAGGGTATAGCAATCAGCCCCAGCATTTT. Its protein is CASSPGYSNQPQHF. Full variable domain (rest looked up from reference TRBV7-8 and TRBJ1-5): GAGVSQSPRYKVAKRGQDVALRCDPISGHVSLFWYQQALGQGPEFLTYFQNEAQLDKSGLPSDRFFAERPEGSVSTLKIQRTQQEDSAVYLCASSPGYSNQPQHFGDGTRLSIL.

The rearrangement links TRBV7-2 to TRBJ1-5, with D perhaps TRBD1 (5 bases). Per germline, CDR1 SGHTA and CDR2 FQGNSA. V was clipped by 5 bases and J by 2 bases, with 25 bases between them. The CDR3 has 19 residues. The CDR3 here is CASSLDPGIRGFGNQPQHF. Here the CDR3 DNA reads TGTGCCAGCAGCCTTGACCCAGGGATTCGTGGCTTTGGCAATCAGCCCCAGCATTTT.

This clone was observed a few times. The CDR3 DNA is TGTGCCAGCAGCTACACACAGAACACTGAAGCTTTCTTT. This encodes CASSYTQNTEAFF. The chain combines TRBV11-3 with TRBJ1-1; unclear D gene. V lost 4 bases and J 1 base, leaving 7 bases between the germline ends. The V gene's germline CDR1 is SGHNT and CDR2 YENEEA. The CDR3 is made up of 13 amino acids. The variable domain in full, completed from reference TRBV11-3 and TRBJ1-1, reads EAGVVQSPRYKIIEKKQPVAFWCNPISGHNTLYWYLQNLGQGPELLIRYENEEAVDDSQLPKDRFSAERLKGVDSTLKIQPAELGDSAVYLCASSYTQNTEAFFGQGTRLTVV.

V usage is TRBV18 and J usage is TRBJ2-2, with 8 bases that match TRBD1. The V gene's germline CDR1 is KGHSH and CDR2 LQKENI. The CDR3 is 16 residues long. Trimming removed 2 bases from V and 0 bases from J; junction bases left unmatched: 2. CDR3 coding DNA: TGTGCCAGCTCACCAACGACAGGGGCGAACACCGGGGAGCTGTTTTTT. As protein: CASSPTTGANTGELFF. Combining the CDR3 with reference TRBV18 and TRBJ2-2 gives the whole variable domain NAGVMQNPRHLVRRRGQEARLRCSPMKGHSHVYWYRQLPEEGLKFMVYLQKENIIDESGMPKERFSAEFPKEGPSILRIQQVVRGDSAAYFCASSPTTGANTGELFFGEGSRLTVL.

The CDR3 sequence is CASSDRERSDYGYTF. For the CDR3, the DNA is TGCGCCAGCAGCGACAGGGAGAGAAGTGACTATGGCTACACCTTC. V usage is TRBV5-1 and J usage is TRBJ1-2; 7 bases align to TRBD1. V lost 4 bases to trimming and J lost 3 bases; unmatched junction nucleotides: 9. There are 15 residues in the CDR3. Germline V gene sequence: CDR1 SGHRS, CDR2 YFSETQ.

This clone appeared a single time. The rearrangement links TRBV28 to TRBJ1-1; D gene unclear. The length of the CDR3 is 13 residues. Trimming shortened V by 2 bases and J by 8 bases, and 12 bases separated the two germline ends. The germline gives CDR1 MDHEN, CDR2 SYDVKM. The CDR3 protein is CASSLRGGLEAFF. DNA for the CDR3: TGTGCCAGCAGTTTAAGAGGTGGTCTCGAAGCTTTCTTT.